These T cell receptor beta chains were read from a single sample in a study of blood T cell repertoires in COVID-19. Profiling relied on immunoSEQ multiplex PCR, and the TCRdb table lists in-frame clones only, not all of them. The profile shows 100,000 to 130,000 clones, around nine tenths of them singletons. Material for sequencing was peripheral blood. The receptors here all came from a woman in her twenties or thirties with acute or convalescent COVID-19. CDR3s include the opening cysteine and the closing phenylalanine or tryptophan. Each record gives: CDR3 DNA, CDR3 protein, D gene, J gene, V gene, clone size. A D gene is named only where the DNA matches it firmly. Size tells how often a clone was seen (once, few, many) or the class of an expanded clone, and some rows leave it out.

CDR3 DNA: TGTGCCAGCAGCCAAGATCTTTACAGAACTAACTATGGCTACACCTTC; CDR3 protein: CASSQDLYRTNYGYTF; D gene: NA; J gene: TRBJ1-2; V gene: TRBV3-1/TRBV3-2; clone size: once
CDR3 DNA: TGTGCCAGCATCCGGGACAGGGTGGGCTACAATGAGCAGTTCTTC; CDR3 protein: CASIRDRVGYNEQFF; D gene: TRBD1; J gene: TRBJ2-1; V gene: TRBV2; clone size: NA
CDR3 DNA: TGTGCCAGCAGCCCAGCTGACAGGGCCACCTACGAGCAGTACTTC; CDR3 protein: CASSPADRATYEQYF; D gene: TRBD1; J gene: TRBJ2-7; V gene: TRBV7-9; clone size: few
CDR3 DNA: TGTGCCAGCAGCTTAGGGACAGGGGTTCCCTACGAGCAGTACTTC; CDR3 protein: CASSLGTGVPYEQYF; D gene: TRBD1; J gene: TRBJ2-7; V gene: TRBV7-3; clone size: NA
CDR3 DNA: TGTGCCAGTAGTCCCCTGCGGGACTCCAATCAGCCCCAGCATTTT; CDR3 protein: CASSPLRDSNQPQHF; D gene: NA; J gene: TRBJ1-5; V gene: TRBV19; clone size: NA
CDR3 DNA: TGTGCCAGCAGTTACGCAACCGGGACAGGGGCCTACAATAGCAATCAGCCCCAGCATTTT; CDR3 protein: CASSYATGTGAYNSNQPQHF; D gene: TRBD1; J gene: TRBJ1-5; V gene: TRBV6-2/TRBV6-3; clone size: NA
CDR3 DNA: TGTGCCAGCAGTTATGAGGTTGGTAGCGGGACAGAAGAGCAGTACTTC; CDR3 protein: CASSYEVGSGTEEQYF; D gene: NA; J gene: TRBJ2-7; V gene: TRBV6-2/TRBV6-3; clone size: NA
CDR3 DNA: TGTGCCAGCCGACAAACAAACTCTGGAAACACCATATATTTT; CDR3 protein: CASRQTNSGNTIYF; D gene: NA; J gene: TRBJ1-3; V gene: TRBV4-2; clone size: NA
CDR3 DNA: TGTGCCAGCAGTTGGGGGGGGCGGGGAGCTTTCTTT; CDR3 protein: CASSWGGRGAFF; D gene: NA; J gene: TRBJ1-1; V gene: TRBV28; clone size: NA
CDR3 DNA: TGTGCCAGCAGCCAAGACGTCGCAGGCACTAGGGGCTACACCTTC; CDR3 protein: CASSQDVAGTRGYTF; D gene: NA; J gene: TRBJ1-2; V gene: TRBV3-1/TRBV3-2; clone size: NA
CDR3 DNA: TGTGCCATGTCTCCGGGTGGTGAGCAGTTCTTC; CDR3 protein: CAMSPGGEQFF; D gene: NA; J gene: TRBJ2-1; V gene: TRBV2; clone size: NA
CDR3 DNA: TGCGCCAGCCGCACCGGGGGGATTTCCTACGAGCAGTACTTC; CDR3 protein: CASRTGGISYEQYF; D gene: TRBD2; J gene: TRBJ2-7; V gene: TRBV5-1; clone size: NA
CDR3 DNA: TGCGCCAGCAGTGAGTCGGGGCGCCGGGAGCAGTTCTTC; CDR3 protein: CASSESGRREQFF; D gene: NA; J gene: TRBJ2-1; V gene: TRBV10-1; clone size: once
CDR3 DNA: TGCGCCAGCAGCGAGGGACAGGATACAACTAATGAAAAACTGTTTTTT; CDR3 protein: CASSEGQDTTNEKLFF; D gene: TRBD1; J gene: TRBJ1-4; V gene: TRBV5-1; clone size: once
CDR3 DNA: TGCGCCAGCAGCTTGGGGACTAGCGGGAGGGCCTTCACAGATACGCAGTATTTT; CDR3 protein: CASSLGTSGRAFTDTQYF; D gene: TRBD2; J gene: TRBJ2-3; V gene: TRBV5-1; clone size: NA
CDR3 DNA: TGTGCCAGCAGCCTAGGGGGGACAGGGGGATTACTGGGGTTCACTGAAGCTTTCTTT; CDR3 protein: CASSLGGTGGLLGFTEAFF; D gene: TRBD1; J gene: TRBJ1-1; V gene: TRBV7-8; clone size: NA
CDR3 DNA: TGTGCCAGCAGCTTTACATACTACGAGCAGTACTTC; CDR3 protein: CASSFTYYEQYF; D gene: NA; J gene: TRBJ2-7; V gene: TRBV7-2; clone size: NA
CDR3 DNA: TGTGCCAGCAGCCGGACAGGGGATGTTCAGCCCCAGCATTTT; CDR3 protein: CASSRTGDVQPQHF; D gene: TRBD1; J gene: TRBJ1-5; V gene: TRBV6-5; clone size: NA
CDR3 DNA: TGTGCCAGTAGTAGCAGGATTAGCTCCTACGAGCAGTACTTC; CDR3 protein: CASSSRISSYEQYF; D gene: NA; J gene: TRBJ2-7; V gene: TRBV19; clone size: NA
CDR3 DNA: TGCGCCAGCAGCCAAGCGGAGTGGGTCTCTGAAGCTTTCTTT; CDR3 protein: CASSQAEWVSEAFF; D gene: NA; J gene: TRBJ1-1; V gene: TRBV4-3; clone size: NA
CDR3 DNA: TGTGCCAGCAGCTTCAACAGGGGCCCCAATGAAAAACTGTTTTTT; CDR3 protein: CASSFNRGPNEKLFF; D gene: TRBD1; J gene: TRBJ1-4; V gene: TRBV11-2; clone size: NA
CDR3 DNA: TGTGCCACCAGCAGAGATACAGGCCTTAGAGGCACTGAAGCTTTCTTT; CDR3 protein: CATSRDTGLRGTEAFF; D gene: NA; J gene: TRBJ1-1; V gene: TRBV15; clone size: NA
CDR3 DNA: TGTGCCAGCAGCGGGCAGGGGGACGGCTACACCTTC; CDR3 protein: CASSGQGDGYTF; D gene: TRBD1; J gene: TRBJ1-2; V gene: TRBV11-3; clone size: NA
CDR3 DNA: TGTGCCTGGAGTTACGGGATTTTCTACGAGCAGTACTTC; CDR3 protein: CAWSYGIFYEQYF; D gene: NA; J gene: TRBJ2-7; V gene: TRBV30; clone size: NA
CDR3 DNA: TGTGCCAGCAAAGAGCTGCGACAGGGAATCACCGGGGAGCTGTTTTTT; CDR3 protein: CASKELRQGITGELFF; D gene: TRBD1; J gene: TRBJ2-2; V gene: TRBV5-6; clone size: NA
CDR3 DNA: TGTGCCAGCTCACCTCGAACTAGCGGTCAAGAGACCCAGTACTTC; CDR3 protein: CASSPRTSGQETQYF; D gene: TRBD2; J gene: TRBJ2-5; V gene: TRBV18; clone size: NA
CDR3 DNA: TGTGCCAGCAGTTACTCCGGGACTAGCGGGGCCTACGAGCAGTACTTC; CDR3 protein: CASSYSGTSGAYEQYF; D gene: TRBD2; J gene: TRBJ2-7; V gene: TRBV6-2/TRBV6-3; clone size: NA
CDR3 DNA: TGTGCCAGCAGCTTAGTAGCGGGAGCCACCGATGAGCAGTTCTTC; CDR3 protein: CASSLVAGATDEQFF; D gene: TRBD2; J gene: TRBJ2-1; V gene: TRBV7-9; clone size: NA
CDR3 DNA: TGTGCCAGCAGTGAACAGGGCCCAAACACTGAAGCTTTCTTT; CDR3 protein: CASSEQGPNTEAFF; D gene: NA; J gene: TRBJ1-1; V gene: TRBV6-1; clone size: NA
CDR3 DNA: TGTGCCAGCAGCCAAGATTGGGGCGGAACCTACGAGCAGTACTTC; CDR3 protein: CASSQDWGGTYEQYF; D gene: NA; J gene: TRBJ2-7; V gene: TRBV4-2; clone size: NA
CDR3 DNA: TGTGCCAGCAGCCCCCGAGACAGTATATCTGGAAACACCATATATTTT; CDR3 protein: CASSPRDSISGNTIYF; D gene: NA; J gene: TRBJ1-3; V gene: TRBV7-6; clone size: NA
CDR3 DNA: TGTGCCAGCACTAGCGGGGGGGCAGGTAGGAATGAGCAGTTCTTC; CDR3 protein: CASTSGGAGRNEQFF; D gene: TRBD2; J gene: TRBJ2-1; V gene: TRBV27; clone size: few
CDR3 DNA: TGTGCCAGCAGCGCGACTAGCGGGGAGAGTACAGATACGCAGTATTTT; CDR3 protein: CASSATSGESTDTQYF; D gene: TRBD2; J gene: TRBJ2-3; V gene: TRBV9; clone size: NA
CDR3 DNA: TGTGCCAGCAGCTCTCAGGGGGCCGGGGAGACCCAGTACTTC; CDR3 protein: CASSSQGAGETQYF; D gene: TRBD1; J gene: TRBJ2-5; V gene: TRBV11-2; clone size: NA
CDR3 DNA: TGTGCCAGCAGCCAAGAGTCTAGGAGCTACGAGCAGTACTTC; CDR3 protein: CASSQESRSYEQYF; D gene: NA; J gene: TRBJ2-7; V gene: TRBV3-1/TRBV3-2; clone size: NA
CDR3 DNA: TGCGCCAGCAGCCAGACAGGGGGCCCTCAATATTATCAGTTCTTC; CDR3 protein: CASSQTGGPQYYQFF; D gene: TRBD1; J gene: TRBJ2-1; V gene: TRBV4-1; clone size: NA